This TCR beta chain comes out of a study of molecular identifiers for immune sequencing clone quantification. V dropped 5 bases and J dropped 5; count of bases not matched to a gene: 5. This CDR3 spans 13 amino acids. TCRdb re-analysed the PCR reads in MiXCR, keeping a single row per CDR3 protein. The table records approximately 670,000 distinct CDR3 sequences, just under 20% of them present only once. This clonotype showed up just a few times. The gene calls are TRBV12-3 or TRBV12-4 and TRBJ1-1; 7 nucleotides agree with TRBD1. The TCR comes from a human donor in good health. Some libraries in this study had Jurkat cell RNA spiked in. Sequenced sample: naive CD8+ T cells from blood, with Jurkat cell RNA spiked in. The subset denotes: FACS-sorted CD8+CD4-CCR7+CD45RA+ naive T cells. CDR3 in amino acids: CASSDRDWTEAFF. CDR3 nucleotide sequence: TGTGCCAGCAGTGACAGGGATTGGACTGAAGCTTTCTTT.